A selection of T cell receptor beta chains follows, all from one sample in a study of T cell responses to AZD1222 COVID-19 vaccine. Produced via immunoSEQ multiplex PCR; TCRdb's table is partial and in-frame only. This sample has 40,000 to 45,000 clones, with 80% found just once. The sample was peripheral blood, taken 28 days after the second dose of the MenACWY control vaccine. All receptors come from an adult who received the MenACWY meningococcal vaccine as a control. The CDR3 runs from the conserved cysteine through the conserved F or W. A D gene is named only where the DNA matches it firmly. For some rows the clone size is stated as once, few or many, or as a class when expanded; others skip it.

j_gene | d_gene | v_gene | abundance | CDR3nt | CDR3aa
TRBJ1-3 | . | TRBV7-9 | . | TGTGCCAGCAGCTTCTATCAGTCCGGTGGAAACACCATATATTTT | CASSFYQSGGNTIYF
TRBJ1-1 | TRBD1 | TRBV5-6 | . | TGTGCCAGCAGGCGGGACAGGGGAGAGGTGGGCACTGAAGCTTTCTTT | CASRRDRGEVGTEAFF
TRBJ2-4 | . | TRBV3-1/TRBV3-2 | . | TGTGCCAGCAGCGCGAATTCTCCCATTTGCAAAAAAAACATTCAGTACTTC | CASSANSPICKKNIQYF
TRBJ1-2 | . | TRBV5-3 | . | TGTGCCAGAAGCCCCATTGGAGGTGGCTACACCTTC | CARSPIGGGYTF
TRBJ1-4 | . | TRBV4-1 | . | TGCGCCAGCAGCCACGGAGATCCAAAAACTAATGAAAAACTGTTTTTT | CASSHGDPKTNEKLFF
TRBJ1-5 | TRBD1 | TRBV7-2 | . | TGTGCCAGCAGCCCAGGGACAGGGGGTCAGCCCCAGCATTTT | CASSPGTGGQPQHF
TRBJ1-1 | . | TRBV5-1 | . | TGCGCCAGCAGCTCGGTGGGGGTTACTGAAGCTTTCTTT | CASSSVGVTEAFF
TRBJ2-2 | TRBD1 | TRBV24-1 | . | TGTGCCACCAGTGATTTGTCGGGACAGGGGACGAGCGGGGAGCTGTTTTTT | CATSDLSGQGTSGELFF
TRBJ1-5 | TRBD1 | TRBV2 | medium-sized | TGTGCCAGCAGTGATAGGACAGGGTTGCAGCCCCAGCATTTT | CASSDRTGLQPQHF
TRBJ2-1 | TRBD1 | TRBV2 | . | TGTGCCAGCACCCCGGACAGGTTCTACAATGAGCAGTTCTTC | CASTPDRFYNEQFF
TRBJ2-2 | . | TRBV10-2 | . | TGCGCCAGCAGTAGGGGGACCGGGGAGCTGTTTTTT | CASSRGTGELFF
TRBJ1-2 | TRBD1 | TRBV19 | . | TGTGCCAGTAGTATGGGACAGGTGCTATTTTTTGGCTACACCTTC | CASSMGQVLFFGYTF
TRBJ2-2 | . | TRBV11-3 | . | TGTGCCAGCAGCCCGGACGGGATTTACGGGGAGCTGTTTTTT | CASSPDGIYGELFF
TRBJ1-4 | . | TRBV2 | . | TGTGCCAGCCACACCATGGCAGGGAGTAATGAAAAACTGTTTTTT | CASHTMAGSNEKLFF
TRBJ2-2 | . | TRBV7-8 | . | TGTGCCAGCAGCTGGGGTGTTGCCGGGGAGCTGTTTTTT | CASSWGVAGELFF
TRBJ2-2 | . | TRBV2 | . | TGTGCCAGCAAGGGAGGGGGGCTGACGAACACCGGGGAGCTGTTTTTT | CASKGGGLTNTGELFF
TRBJ2-7 | . | TRBV28 | . | TGTGCCAGCAGTTTAGAAGGGACCCTCTACGAGCAGTACTTC | CASSLEGTLYEQYF
TRBJ1-1 | . | TRBV30 | . | TGTGCCTGGAGTGGACGCGTTTTGGACACTGAAGCTTTCTTT | CAWSGRVLDTEAFF
TRBJ1-2 | . | TRBV13 | . | TGTGCCTGCTGCTTAGGAGGGGGACTCTATGGCTACACCTTC | CACCLGGGLYGYTF
TRBJ1-5 | . | TRBV6-5 | . | TGTGCCACCTATACAGGGTTGAGTCAGCCCCAGCATTTT | CATYTGLSQPQHF
TRBJ1-3 | . | TRBV7-9 | . | TGTGCCAGCAGCTGGGCAGCGGGAAACACCATATATTTT | CASSWAAGNTIYF
TRBJ1-2 | TRBD1 | TRBV29-1 | once | TGCAGCGTTGAAGGCCAGGGGGCTAACTATGGCTACACCTTC | CSVEGQGANYGYTF
TRBJ2-3 | . | TRBV7-8 | . | TGTGCCAGCTCGTTGGGCAGGAGCACAGATACGCAGTATTTT | CASSLGRSTDTQYF
TRBJ2-1 | TRBD1 | TRBV2 | . | TGTGCCAGCAGCAAGGGACAGTTCGGGGACAATGAGCAGTTCTTC | CASSKGQFGDNEQFF
TRBJ1-5 | . | TRBV6-5 | . | TGTGCCAGCAGTCCGACTCCCGGGCAGCCCCAGCATTTT | CASSPTPGQPQHF
TRBJ1-4 | . | TRBV18 | . | TGTGCCAGCTCACCACGTTCCACGGCAGGGAAGAAAAAACTGTTTTTT | CASSPRSTAGKKKLFF
TRBJ2-2 | TRBD1 | TRBV18 | . | TGTGCCAGCTCACCATGGACAGGGGTAAACACCGGGGAGCTGTTTTTT | CASSPWTGVNTGELFF
TRBJ2-1 | . | TRBV5-4 | once | TGTGCCAGCAGCTTCGGAGGGGGCTTAATTAATGAGCAGTTCTTC | CASSFGGGLINEQFF
TRBJ2-2 | . | TRBV7-9 | . | TGTGCCAGCAGCTTAGCCAAGGGGGAGCTGTTTTTT | CASSLAKGELFF
TRBJ2-3 | . | TRBV27 | . | TGTGCCAGCAGTTTATCCGGGATCAAAAGGGGCACAGATACGCAGTATTTT | CASSLSGIKRGTDTQYF
TRBJ1-2 | . | TRBV10-1 | . | TGCGCCAGCAGTGACAACAGCTATGGCTACACCTTC | CASSDNSYGYTF
TRBJ1-1 | . | TRBV3-1/TRBV3-2 | few | TGTGCCAGCGCAGGCAGGAACACTGAAGCTTTCTTT | CASAGRNTEAFF
TRBJ1-5 | . | TRBV28 | . | TGTGCCAGCAGTACACGACATGAGGGTGGCAATCAGCCCCAGCATTTT | CASSTRHEGGNQPQHF
TRBJ2-3 | . | TRBV6-1 | . | TGTGCCAGCACCACAGGACAGCGGGTTACAGATACGCAGTATTTT | CASTTGQRVTDTQYF
TRBJ1-2 | . | TRBV20-1 | . | TGCAGTGCTAGTGTATTCGGGGTCGAGCTCGGCTACACCTTC | CSASVFGVELGYTF
TRBJ1-2 | . | TRBV29-1 | . | TGCAGCGTTTCCCTGACAGCTGGCTACACCTTC | CSVSLTAGYTF
TRBJ1-2 | . | TRBV14 | few | TGTGCCAGCAGCGCCCAGAACTATGGCTACACCTTC | CASSAQNYGYTF
TRBJ1-5 | TRBD1 | TRBV28 | few | TGTGCCAGCAGTTTACCCCTCCGACAGGGATTGAATTTT | CASSLPLRQGLNF
TRBJ1-1 | TRBD1 | TRBV9 | . | TGTGCCAGCAGCCGGTCGACAGGGGCCCCTGAAGCTTTCTTT | CASSRSTGAPEAFF
TRBJ1-6 | TRBD1 | TRBV2 | many | TGTGCCAGCAGTGAAGGGACAGGGATTTCCTATAATTCACCCCTCCACTTT | CASSEGTGISYNSPLHF
TRBJ2-1 | TRBD2 | TRBV5-5 | . | TGTGCCAGCAGCCCCCTCGGGACTAGAGTTGAGGAGCAGTTCTTC | CASSPLGTRVEEQFF
TRBJ1-1 | . | TRBV18 | . | TGTGCCAGCTCACCACTTTTTGGACCTGTGAACACTGAAGCTTTCTTT | CASSPLFGPVNTEAFF
TRBJ1-1 | . | TRBV18 | . | TGTGCCAGCTCATCCACCATGCCGTTCGGGAACACTGAAGCTTTCTTT | CASSSTMPFGNTEAFF
TRBJ2-1 | TRBD2 | TRBV5-1 | . | TGCGCCAGCAGCGGGCTTCCGGGGGGGGCCGTTAGTAATGAGCAGTTCTTC | CASSGLPGGAVSNEQFF
TRBJ1-2 | . | TRBV19 | . | TGTGCCAGTACCGCTGGGGGCGCGTTGGACTATGGCTACACCTTC | CASTAGGALDYGYTF
TRBJ1-5 | . | TRBV7-3 | . | TGTGCCAGCAGCTTCTCTCACCGGGGACGGCCACTCCCCCAGCATTTT | CASSFSHRGRPLPQHF
TRBJ1-5 | . | TRBV21-1 | once | TGTGCCAGCAGCAAAGAACACGGACAGTTAAATCAGCCCCAGCATTTT | CASSKEHGQLNQPQHF
TRBJ1-4 | . | TRBV14 | . | TGTGCCAGCAGCCAACTACCAACTAATGAAAAACTGTTTTTT | CASSQLPTNEKLFF
TRBJ2-3 | . | TRBV10-1 | . | TGCGCCAGCAGTGAAAATAGGGATACGCAGTATTTT | CASSENRDTQYF
TRBJ2-1 | TRBD1 | TRBV5-6 | . | TGTGCCAGCAGCTTGCGAGGGGGCGGCTACAATGAGCAGTTCTTC | CASSLRGGGYNEQFF
TRBJ2-1 | . | TRBV4-1 | . | TGCGCCAGCAGCCAAGATCAACGGGGTCACTCCTACAATGAGCAGTTCTTC | CASSQDQRGHSYNEQFF
TRBJ1-1 | . | TRBV21-1 | . | TGTGCCAGCGGGGTGACAGGTCCCCCCGCGGAAGCTTTCTTT | CASGVTGPPAEAFF
TRBJ2-3 | TRBD2 | TRBV4-1 | . | TGCGCCAGCAGCCACCCTGGACTAGCGGGACCCCGCGGTGGCACAGATACGCAGTATTTT | CASSHPGLAGPRGGTDTQYF
TRBJ2-1 | . | TRBV3-1/TRBV3-2 | . | TGTGCCAGCAGCCAGGGGGTGAATGGGCGCTCCTACAATGAGCAGTTCTTC | CASSQGVNGRSYNEQFF